The entry that follows covers one TCR beta chain sequence. Clones were read by immunoSEQ multiplex PCR, and TCRdb kept only the in-frame ones, dropping some. The sample holds roughly 370,000 clones, 90% seen once. The data stem from a study of control samples from healthy donors and cancer patients. In germline, CDR1 is KGHSH, CDR2 LQKENI. The CDR3 totals 14 residues. J lost 6 bases, V lost 6 bases, and 7 bases had no gene match. Specimen: PBMCs. This TCR was recovered from a man aged 40-49 years with head and neck cancer. V and J are TRBV18 and TRBJ2-4; 8 positions agree with TRBD1. CDR3 sequence reads: CASSPGQAANIQYF. The CDR3 coding sequence is TGTGCCAGCTCGCCGGGACAGGCTGCAAACATTCAGTACTTC. Full variable domain (rest looked up from reference TRBV18 and TRBJ2-4): NAGVMQNPRHLVRRRGQEARLRCSPMKGHSHVYWYRQLPEEGLKFMVYLQKENIIDESGMPKERFSAEFPKEGPSILRIQQVVRGDSAAYFCASSPGQAANIQYFGAGTRLSVL.